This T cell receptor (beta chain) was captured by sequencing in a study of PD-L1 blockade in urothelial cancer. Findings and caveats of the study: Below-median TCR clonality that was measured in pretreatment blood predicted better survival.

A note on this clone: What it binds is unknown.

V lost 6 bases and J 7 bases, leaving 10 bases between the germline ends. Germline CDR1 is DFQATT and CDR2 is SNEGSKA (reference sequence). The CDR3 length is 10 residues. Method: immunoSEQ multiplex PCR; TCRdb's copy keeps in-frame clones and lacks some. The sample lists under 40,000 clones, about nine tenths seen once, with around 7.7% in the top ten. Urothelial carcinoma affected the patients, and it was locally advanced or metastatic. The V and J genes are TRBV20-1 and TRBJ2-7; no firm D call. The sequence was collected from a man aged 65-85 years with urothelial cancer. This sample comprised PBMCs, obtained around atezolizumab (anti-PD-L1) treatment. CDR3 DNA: TGCAGTGCGGGCGAGTTTGAGCAGTACTTC. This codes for CSAGEFEQYF.